Sequencing of this TCR beta chain was carried out in a study of T cells in tuberculosis. Overall study: Sequenced TCRs come from CD1B-GMM tetramer-binding T cells. IGRA-negative adolescents, IGRA-positive adolescents with latent tuberculosis and adults with active tuberculosis formed this South African cohort. Findings and caveats of the study: Active tuberculosis cases were adults; controls were adolescents.

Adolescents were screened for latent TB by skin test and IGRA. Concerning this clone: Its matching antigen is unknown.

V dropped 4 bases and J dropped 4; count of bases not matched to a gene: 8. The CDR3 totals 16 residues. Sequencing used immunoSEQ multiplex PCR; TCRdb keeps in-frame clones, though not all of them. Of 25,000 to 35,000 clones listed, roughly 95% are singletons. V gene TRBV5-3 combines with J gene TRBJ2-5, with TRBD2 matching over 12 bases. TRBV5-3 is placed among ORFs of uncertain function. Sequenced: PBMCs. The TCR originated in a donor aged 10-35 years with latent tuberculosis or without tuberculosis infection. DNA of the CDR3: TGTGCCAGAAGCATAAGCGGACTAGCGGGGAGAGAGACCCAGTACTTC. Translating it yields CARSISGLAGRETQYF.